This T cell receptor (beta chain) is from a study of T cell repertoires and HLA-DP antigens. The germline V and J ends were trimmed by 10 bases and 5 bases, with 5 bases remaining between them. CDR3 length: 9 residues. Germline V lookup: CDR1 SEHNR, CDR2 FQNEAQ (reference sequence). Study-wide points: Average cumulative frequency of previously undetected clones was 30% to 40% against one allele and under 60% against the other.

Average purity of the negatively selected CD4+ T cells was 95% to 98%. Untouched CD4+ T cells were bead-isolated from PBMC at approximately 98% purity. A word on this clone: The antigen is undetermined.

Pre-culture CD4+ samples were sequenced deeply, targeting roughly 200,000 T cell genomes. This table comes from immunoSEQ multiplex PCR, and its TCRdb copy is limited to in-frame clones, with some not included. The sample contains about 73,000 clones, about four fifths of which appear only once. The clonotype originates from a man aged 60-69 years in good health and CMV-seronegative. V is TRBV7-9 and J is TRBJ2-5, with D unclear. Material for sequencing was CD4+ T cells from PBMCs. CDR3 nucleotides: TGTGCCACTGAGGAGACCCAGTACTTC. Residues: CATEETQYF.